This TCR beta chain was identified in a study of blood T cell repertoires in COVID-19. Profiling relied on immunoSEQ multiplex PCR, and the TCRdb table lists in-frame clones only, not all of them. The table lists around 470,000 clones, around 90% of them singletons, with about 0.6% in the top ten. The CDR3 is made up of 15 amino acids. CDR1 is KGHSH and CDR2 is LQKENI in the germline V gene. Trimming cost V 3 bases and J 0 bases, with 11 bases left between them. The sequence was collected from a man in his late teens or twenties who had recovered from COVID-19. Material: PBMCs or T cells enriched from blood (not recorded which). The V gene is TRBV18, the J gene TRBJ1-1; D possibly corresponds to TRBD1 (6 bases). The chain's CDR3 is CASSPTGRVNTEAFF. The DNA of the CDR3 is TGTGCCAGCTCACCGACAGGCCGGGTGAACACTGAAGCTTTCTTT.